This T cell receptor (beta chain) was recorded in a study of immune characterization of retroperitoneal liposarcoma. TCRdb re-analysed the PCR reads in MiXCR, keeping a single row per CDR3 protein. The data show 9,000 to 13,000 distinct CDR3 sequences, with around a quarter seen just once and under 9.5% held by the top ten. Trimming removed 5 bases at V and 2 bases at J, with 11 bases between. The germline V gene has CDR1 SGHAT and CDR2 FQNNGV. The CDR3 is 14 residues long. This clonotype was counted at least ten times. The gene calls are TRBV11-2 and TRBJ2-3; D is unresolved. This receptor was taken from a male donor with retroperitoneal liposarcoma. The source material was tumor tissue. The CDR3 is CASSPRTYTDTQYF. In DNA form, the CDR3 reads TGTGCCAGCAGCCCCCGCACCTACACAGATACGCAGTATTTT.